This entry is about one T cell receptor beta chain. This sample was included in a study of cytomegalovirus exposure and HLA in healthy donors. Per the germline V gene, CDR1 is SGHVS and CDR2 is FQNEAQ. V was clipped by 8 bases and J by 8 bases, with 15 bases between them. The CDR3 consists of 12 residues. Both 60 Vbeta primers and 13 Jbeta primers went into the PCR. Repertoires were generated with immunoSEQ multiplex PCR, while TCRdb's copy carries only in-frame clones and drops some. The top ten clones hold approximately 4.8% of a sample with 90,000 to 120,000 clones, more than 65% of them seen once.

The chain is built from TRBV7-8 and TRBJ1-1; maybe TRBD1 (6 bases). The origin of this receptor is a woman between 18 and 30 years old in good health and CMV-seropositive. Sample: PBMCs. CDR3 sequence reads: CASSSRGEEAFF. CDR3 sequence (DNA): TGTGCCAGCTCTTCCAGGGGAGAAGAAGCTTTCTTT. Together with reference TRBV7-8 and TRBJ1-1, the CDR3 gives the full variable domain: GAGVSQSPRYKVAKRGQDVALRCDPISGHVSLFWYQQALGQGPEFLTYFQNEAQLDKSGLPSDRFFAERPEGSVSTLKIQRTQQEDSAVYLCASSSRGEEAFFGQGTRLTVV.